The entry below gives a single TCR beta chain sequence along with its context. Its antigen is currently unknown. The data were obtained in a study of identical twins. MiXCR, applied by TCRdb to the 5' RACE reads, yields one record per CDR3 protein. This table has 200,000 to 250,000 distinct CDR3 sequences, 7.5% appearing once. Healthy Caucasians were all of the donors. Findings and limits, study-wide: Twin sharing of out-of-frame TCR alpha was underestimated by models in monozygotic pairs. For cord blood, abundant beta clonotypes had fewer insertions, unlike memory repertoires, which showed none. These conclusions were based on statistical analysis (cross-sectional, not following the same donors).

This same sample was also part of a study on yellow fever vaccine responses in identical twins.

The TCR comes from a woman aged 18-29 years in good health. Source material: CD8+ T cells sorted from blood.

For the CDR3, the DNA is TGTGCCACCAGCAGAGTGGGAGCCAATGAGCAGTTCTTC. This gives the protein CATSRVGANEQFF. J is TRBJ2-1 and V is TRBV15; D might be TRBD2 (5 bases). The CDR3 is 13 residues long. Germline assignment: CDR1 LNHNV and CDR2 YYDKDF (reference sequence). Trimming took off 1 base at V and 6 bases at J, with 7 bases between the two ends.